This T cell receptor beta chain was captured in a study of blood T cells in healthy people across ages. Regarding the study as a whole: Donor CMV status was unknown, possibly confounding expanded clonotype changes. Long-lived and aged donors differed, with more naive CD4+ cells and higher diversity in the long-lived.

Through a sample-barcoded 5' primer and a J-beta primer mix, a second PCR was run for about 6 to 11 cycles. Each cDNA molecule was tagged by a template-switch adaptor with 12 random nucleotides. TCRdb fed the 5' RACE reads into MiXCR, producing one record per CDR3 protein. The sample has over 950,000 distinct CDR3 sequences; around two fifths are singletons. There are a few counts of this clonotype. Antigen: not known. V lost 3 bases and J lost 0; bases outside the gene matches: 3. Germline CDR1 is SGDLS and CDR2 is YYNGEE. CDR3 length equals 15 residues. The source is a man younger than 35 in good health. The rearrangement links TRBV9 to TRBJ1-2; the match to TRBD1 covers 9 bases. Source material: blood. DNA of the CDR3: TGTGCCAGCAGCGCCGGACAGGGGTCTAACTATGGCTACACCTTC. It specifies CASSAGQGSNYGYTF.